Included here is one TCR beta chain sequence, with context. What it binds is unknown. These data come from a study of neurological immune-mediated disorders. Overall study: About 90% of the roughly 35 multiple sclerosis patients had relapsing-remitting disease; 3 had secondary progressive. Study results and caveats: In multiple sclerosis patients, the repertoire cluster was unrelated to clinical or MRI findings.

It was by 5'RACE with 10-nucleotide random UMIs that the cDNA was made. TCRdb redid the calling of the 5' RACE reads with MiXCR, one entry per CDR3 protein. Of around 70,000 distinct CDR3 sequences in the sample, 4% to 6% were seen once. Germline lookup yields CDR1 SGHAT and CDR2 FQNNGV. Trimming cost V 6 bases and J 6 bases, with 20 bases left between them. The CDR3 length is 16 residues. The source material was PBMCs. The clonotype comes from a woman aged 25 to 39 with multiple sclerosis. The V call is TRBV11-2, the J call TRBJ2-2, with D tentatively TRBD1 or TRBD2 (6 bases each). The CDR3: CASSYPKRGLAGELFF. The CDR3 DNA follows: TGTGCCAGCAGTTACCCGAAACGGGGGCTAGCCGGGGAGCTGTTTTTT.